This T cell receptor beta chain was retrieved from a study of T cells after yellow fever vaccination. For the study at large: Fractions containing few cells were prepared with SMART-Seq v4 Ultra Low Input. Overall study findings and caveats: FACS-sorted repertoires could harbor abundant contaminating bulk-population clonotypes.

Production of TCR cDNA was by 5'RACE template switching, which also added a universal primer site and UMIs. A single record per CDR3 protein comes from TCRdb applying MiXCR to the 5' RACE reads. Among over 300,000 distinct CDR3 sequences listed, 4.1% were seen once. The CDR3 is made up of 15 amino acids. Per germline, CDR1 SGHRS and CDR2 YFSETQ. V lost 4 bases to trimming and J lost 0 bases; unmatched junction nucleotides: 4. Worth noting for this clonotype: What it recognizes is unknown.

This material consisted of PBMCs, taken 5 days after the yellow fever booster vaccination. This rearrangement joins TRBV5-1 to TRBJ2-1; 7 nucleotides agree with TRBD1. The sequence came from a man aged 18 to 29 who received the YFV17D yellow fever vaccine. CDR3 DNA sequence: TGCGCCAGCAGCGGGGGACAGAGCTCCTACAATGAGCAGTTCTTC. Translating gives CASSGGQSSYNEQFF. Based on the CDR3 plus reference TRBV5-1 and TRBJ2-1, the full variable domain is KAGVTQTPRYLIKTRGQQVTLSCSPISGHRSVSWYQQTPGQGLQFLFEYFSETQRNKGNFPGRFSGRQFSNSRSEMNVSTLELGDSALYLCASSGGQSSYNEQFFGPGTRLTVL.